One sample yielded the 6 T cell receptor beta chains listed below, sequenced in a study of blood T cell repertoires in COVID-19. Method: immunoSEQ multiplex PCR; TCRdb's copy keeps in-frame clones and lacks some. Counted here are about 34,000 clones, approximately 80% occurring once; the ten biggest clones make up 31%. The specimen sequenced was peripheral blood. These receptors originate from an elderly man with acute or convalescent COVID-19.

The V call is TRBV9, the J call TRBJ2-2; D is possibly TRBD1 (7 bases). Trimming shortened V by 0 bases and J by 4 bases, and 10 bases separated the two germline ends. The CDR3 consists of 15 residues. CDR1 is SGDLS, CDR2 YYNGEE, per germline. The DNA of the CDR3 is TGTGCCAGCAGCGTAGGCCAGGGGGGCACCGGGGAGCTGTTTTTT. It yields the protein CASSVGQGGTGELFF.

This sequence joins TRBV7-6 and TRBJ2-7; TRBD2 aligns across 12 bases. The junction had 0 bases not matched to a gene; V was cut back by 1 base and J by 2 bases. The CDR3 extends over 15 amino acids. Germline assignment: CDR1 SGHVS and CDR2 FNYEAQ. DNA for the CDR3: TGTGCCAGCAGCTTAGGGACTAGCGGGACCTACGAGCAGTACTTC. This codes for CASSLGTSGTYEQYF. Variable domain in full (rest from reference TRBV7-6 and TRBJ2-7): GAGVSQSPRYKVTKRGQDVALRCDPISGHVSLYWYRQALGQGPEFLTYFNYEAQQDKSGLPNDRFSAERPEGSISTLTIQRTEQRDSAMYRCASSLGTSGTYEQYFGPGTRLTVT.

The gene calls are TRBV6-2 or TRBV6-3 and TRBJ2-5; 7 positions agree with TRBD1. V lost 4 bases and J lost 1; bases outside the gene matches: 3. CDR3 length: 14 residues. The V gene's germline CDR1 is MNHEY and CDR2 SVGEGT. Here the CDR3 reads CASSSWDSQETQYF. In DNA, the CDR3 is TGTGCCAGCAGTTCCTGGGACAGCCAAGAGACCCAGTACTTC.

The chain joins TRBV19 to TRBJ2-1; 8 bases line up with TRBD2. The CDR3 runs to 16 residues. CDR1 is LNHDA, CDR2 SQIVND, per germline (reference sequence). Trimming cost V 1 base and J 1 base; bases outside gene matches: 3. The CDR3: CASSIAGTRSYNEQFF. CDR3 DNA sequence: TGTGCCAGTAGTATAGCAGGGACTAGATCCTACAATGAGCAGTTCTTC.

The V gene is TRBV19, the J gene TRBJ2-2; 7 bases agree with TRBD1. The germline V gene encodes CDR1 LNHDA and CDR2 SQIVND (reference sequence). The CDR3 has 16 amino acids. Trimming cost V 4 bases and J 1 base; bases outside gene matches: 6. This CDR3 reads CASSSRRGWNTGELFF. CDR3 nucleotide sequence: TGTGCCAGTAGTAGCCGCAGGGGGTGGAACACCGGGGAGCTGTTTTTT.

The chain has TRBV2 and TRBJ2-5; possible D gene TRBD1, 5 bases. This CDR3 region has 15 residues. Germline loops: CDR1 SNHLY, CDR2 FYNNEI. Between the trimmed V and J ends, which lost 0 bases and 4 bases, there was a span of 12 bases. CDR3 amino acids: CASSEAPREGETQYF. In DNA, the CDR3 is TGTGCCAGCAGTGAAGCGCCCAGGGAAGGAGAGACCCAGTACTTC.